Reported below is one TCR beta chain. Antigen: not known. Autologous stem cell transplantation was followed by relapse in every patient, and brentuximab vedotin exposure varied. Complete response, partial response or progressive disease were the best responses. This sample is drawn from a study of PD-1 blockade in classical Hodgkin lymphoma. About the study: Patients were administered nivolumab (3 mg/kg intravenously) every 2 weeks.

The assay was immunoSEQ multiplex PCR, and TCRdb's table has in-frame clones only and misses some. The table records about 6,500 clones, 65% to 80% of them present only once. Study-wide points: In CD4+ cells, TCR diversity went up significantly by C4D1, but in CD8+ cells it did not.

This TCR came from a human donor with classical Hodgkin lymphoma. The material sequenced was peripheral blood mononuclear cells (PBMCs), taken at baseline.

The CDR3 sequence: CASSDDGYNEQFF. The CDR3 DNA is TGTGCCAGCAGCGACGACGGTTACAATGAGCAGTTCTTC. The chain carries TRBV7-9 and TRBJ2-1; no firm D call. The germline V and J ends were trimmed by 5 bases and 4 bases, with 9 bases remaining between them. CDR1 is SEHNR and CDR2 is FQNEAQ in the germline V gene (reference sequence). The length of the CDR3 is 13 residues.